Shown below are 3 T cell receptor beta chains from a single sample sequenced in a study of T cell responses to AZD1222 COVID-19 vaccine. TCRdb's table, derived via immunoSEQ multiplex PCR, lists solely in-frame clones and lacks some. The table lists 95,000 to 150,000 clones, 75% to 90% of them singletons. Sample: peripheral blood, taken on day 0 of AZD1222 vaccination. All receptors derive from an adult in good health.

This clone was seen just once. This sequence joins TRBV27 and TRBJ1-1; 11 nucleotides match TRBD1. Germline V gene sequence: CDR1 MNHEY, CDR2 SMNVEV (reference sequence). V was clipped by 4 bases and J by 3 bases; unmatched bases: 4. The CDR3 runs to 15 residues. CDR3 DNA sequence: TGTGCCAGCAGTTGGACAGGGGGCAGTTACACTGAAGCTTTCTTT. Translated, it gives CASSWTGGSYTEAFF.

The CDR3 coding sequence is TGTGCCAGCAGCACCAAGGGGGGACAGGGGTACACCGGGGAGCTGTTTTTT. This translates into CASSTKGGQGYTGELFF. The chain is built from TRBV21-1 and TRBJ2-2; TRBD1 is the table's D call, not checked against the DNA. TRBV21-1 is annotated as a pseudogene. This CDR3 has 17 amino acids.

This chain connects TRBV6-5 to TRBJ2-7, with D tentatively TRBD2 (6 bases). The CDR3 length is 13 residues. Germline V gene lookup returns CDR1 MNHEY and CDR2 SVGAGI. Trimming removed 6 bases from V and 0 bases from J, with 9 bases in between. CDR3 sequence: CASRGGSSYEQYF. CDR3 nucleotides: TGTGCCAGCAGGGGGGGTTCCTCCTACGAGCAGTACTTC.